This T cell receptor beta chain was retrieved from a study of regulatory T cells in long-lasting Graves disease. Noted time point: newly diagnosed GD, antithyroid drugs for less than 3 months. PBMC RNA served as the TCR library source. Through Arm-PCR of CDR3 regions and iRepertoire HTBI primers, TCR beta libraries were built. From the multiplex PCR reads, TCRdb called clonotypes with MiXCR, one entry per CDR3 protein. The sample has around 240,000 distinct CDR3 sequences; 18% are singletons. This clonotype was seen many times. This CDR3 spans 14 amino acids. Trimming removed 5 bases from V and 10 bases from J; junction bases left unmatched: 8. The V gene's germline CDR1 is DFQATT and CDR2 SNEGSKA (reference sequence). These data are also associated with another study on T cells in Graves' hyperthyroidism and ophthalmopathy.

The TCR originated in a woman younger than 45 with Graves disease. The specimen comprised peripheral blood mononuclear cells (PBMCs), sampled at new diagnosis, from a patient treated with antithyroid drugs. The chain employs TRBV20-1 and TRBJ2-1, with 13 bases aligning to TRBD2. DNA of the CDR3: TGCAGTGCTGTCACTAGCGGGGGGGCGCGGGAGCAGTTCTTC. This gives the protein CSAVTSGGAREQFF.